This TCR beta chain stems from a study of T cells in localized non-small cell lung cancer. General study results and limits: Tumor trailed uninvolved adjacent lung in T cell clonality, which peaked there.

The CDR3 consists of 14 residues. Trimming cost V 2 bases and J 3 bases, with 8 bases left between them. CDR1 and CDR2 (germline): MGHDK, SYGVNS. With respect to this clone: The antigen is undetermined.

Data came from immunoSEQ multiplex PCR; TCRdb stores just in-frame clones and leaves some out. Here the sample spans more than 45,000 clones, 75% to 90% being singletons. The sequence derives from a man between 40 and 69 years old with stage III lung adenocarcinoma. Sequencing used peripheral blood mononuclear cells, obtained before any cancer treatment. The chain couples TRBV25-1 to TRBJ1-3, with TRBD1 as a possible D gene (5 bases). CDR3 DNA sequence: TGTGCCAGCAGTGAACAGGGCGGTGGAAACACCATATATTTT. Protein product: CASSEQGGGNTIYF.